What follows are 30 T cell receptor beta chains derived from one specimen sequenced in a study of T-cell memory formation after mild COVID-19. TCRdb passed the 5' RACE reads through MiXCR, listing each CDR3 protein once. The repertoire holds 400,000 or so distinct CDR3 sequences, with about 19% as singletons. The sequenced material came from PBMCs or a T cell subset sorted from them (not recorded which). These receptors originate from an adult woman who had mild COVID-19 (a few samples of this study predate the infection). Cell type and time point are not known.

The chain employs TRBV6-5 and TRBJ2-7; TRBD1 agrees at 8 bases. The CDR3 covers 15 residues. In germline, CDR1 is MNHEY, CDR2 SVGAGI. The trim removed 5 bases at V and 6 bases at J, leaving 12 bases unmatched. The CDR3 is CASSPTTGARGEQYF. CDR3 DNA sequence: TGTGCCAGCAGTCCCACGACAGGGGCGAGGGGCGAGCAGTACTTC.

The chain uses TRBV6-1 and TRBJ2-3, with D perhaps TRBD2 (6 bases). Between the trimmed V and J ends, which lost 0 bases and 2 bases, there was a span of 12 bases. Germline assignment: CDR1 MNHNS and CDR2 SASEGT. The CDR3 extends over 16 amino acids. The CDR3 sequence: CASSEASGRNTDTQYF. CDR3 DNA sequence: TGTGCCAGCAGTGAAGCTAGCGGTAGGAACACAGATACGCAGTATTTT.

This clonotype has a handful of counts. V gene TRBV5-1 combines with J gene TRBJ2-5; 8 bases align to TRBD1. The CDR3 contains 18 residues. The germline V gene encodes CDR1 SGHRS and CDR2 YFSETQ. With 0 bases clipped from V and 5 bases from J, the junction kept 15 bases outside the gene matches. The CDR3 bases are TGCGCCAGCAGCTTGGTGGTTGGCGCGTCAGGGGGCGAGGAGACCCAGTACTTC. Translation gives CASSLVVGASGGEETQYF.

This sequence joins TRBV6-1 and TRBJ2-7; D is perhaps TRBD1 (6 bases). Germline V gene data show CDR1 as MNHNS and CDR2 as SASEGT. The CDR3 covers 15 residues. Trimming cost V 3 bases and J 6 bases, with 18 bases left between them. The CDR3 sequence is CASSDPGAPPSEQYF. CDR3 nucleotides: TGTGCCAGCAGTGACCCAGGGGCCCCACCCTCCGAGCAGTACTTC.

This clonotype was seen only a few times. This sequence joins TRBV3-1 and TRBJ1-2; D gene unclear. V lost 0 bases and J 7 bases, leaving 21 bases between the germline ends. The CDR3 has 17 residues. Germline lookup yields CDR1 LGHDT and CDR2 YNNKEL (reference sequence). The chain's CDR3 is CASSQELTAVQFAGYTF. For the CDR3, the DNA is TGTGCCAGCAGCCAAGAGTTAACGGCCGTCCAGTTTGCTGGCTACACCTTC. The full variable domain, in which reference TRBV3-1 and TRBJ1-2 provide the parts outside the CDR3, is DTAVSQTPKYLVTQMGNDKSIKCEQNLGHDTMYWYKQDSKKFLKIMFSYNNKELIINETVPNRFSPKSPDKAHLNLHINSLELGDSAVYFCASSQELTAVQFAGYTFGSGTRLTVV.

The V and J genes are TRBV6-6 and TRBJ2-7, with 8 bases lining up with TRBD1. The germline V gene has CDR1 MNHNY and CDR2 SVGAGI (reference sequence). The CDR3 length is 14 residues. J was trimmed by 0 bases and V by 7 bases; bases with no gene match: 5. CDR3 sequence reads: CASTITGGSYEQYF. In DNA form, the CDR3 reads TGTGCCAGCACCATTACAGGGGGCTCCTACGAGCAGTACTTC.

There are a few counts of this clonotype. The CDR3 sequence is CASSRGAGGNEQFF. For the CDR3, the DNA is TGTGCCAGCAGTCGAGGGGCCGGGGGCAATGAGCAGTTCTTC. The V gene is TRBV7-9, the J gene TRBJ2-1, with D possibly TRBD2 on 6 matching bases. This CDR3 spans 14 amino acids. CDR1 and CDR2 from the germline V gene are SEHNR and FQNEAQ (reference sequence). The V end was cut by 6 bases, the J end by 6 bases, with 15 bases between. The full variable domain, with the rest looked up from reference TRBV7-9 and TRBJ2-1, is DTGVSQNPRHKITKRGQNVTFRCDPISEHNRLYWYRQTLGQGPEFLTYFQNEAQLEKSRLLSDRFSAERPKGSFSTLEIQRTEQGDSAMYLCASSRGAGGNEQFFGPGTRLTVL.

This clonotype turned up a few times. The chain is built from TRBV19 and TRBJ1-2; D is possibly TRBD1 (6 bases). This CDR3 comprises 16 residues. Trimming took 7 bases from V and 2 from J, leaving 20 bases between them. Germline V CDR1 and CDR2: LNHDA, SQIVND (reference sequence). The CDR3 nucleotides are TGTGCCAGTACCTATCTCACCGACAGGCTGAACTATGGCTACACCTTC. This sequence encodes CASTYLTDRLNYGYTF.

This clonotype occurred a few times. The chain has TRBV7-9 and TRBJ1-1, with TRBD1 as a possible D gene (6 bases). Germline lookup yields CDR1 SEHNR and CDR2 FQNEAQ (reference sequence). CDR3 length: 15 amino acids. Trimming removed 4 bases at V and 5 bases at J, with 17 bases between. The CDR3 loop reads CASSSAGRGLTEAFF. CDR3 in DNA: TGTGCCAGCAGCTCTGCCGGCAGGGGTTTAACTGAAGCTTTCTTT. The whole variable domain, filled in from reference TRBV7-9 and TRBJ1-1, reads DTGVSQNPRHKITKRGQNVTFRCDPISEHNRLYWYRQTLGQGPEFLTYFQNEAQLEKSRLLSDRFSAERPKGSFSTLEIQRTEQGDSAMYLCASSSAGRGLTEAFFGQGTRLTVV.

This clonotype was detected a few times. The chain combines TRBV12-3 or TRBV12-4 with TRBJ2-2; no clear D. Trimming took off 1 base at V and 14 bases at J, with 14 bases between the two ends. This CDR3 is built from 13 residues. CDR3 sequence reads: CASSLEPLRPLFF. CDR3 nucleotides: TGTGCCAGCAGTTTAGAACCCCTTCGGCCCCTGTTTTTT.

This clonotype appeared a few times. This rearrangement joins TRBV24-1 to TRBJ2-3; no definite D call. From germline, CDR1 is KGHDR and CDR2 SFDVKD. The CDR3 extends over 15 amino acids. Trimming pared 1 base from V and 0 bases from J, leaving 7 bases between. The CDR3 bases are TGTGCCACCAGTGATTTTCGAGAAAGCACAGATACGCAGTATTTT. It is translated as CATSDFRESTDTQYF.

This clonotype was seen more than once but under ten times. This sequence joins TRBV28 and TRBJ2-6; 8 nucleotides align to TRBD2. V shed 3 bases and J 4 bases; nucleotides not matched to a gene: 2. Germline-derived CDR1 and CDR2 are MDHEN and SYDVKM. This CDR3 is built from 15 residues. The CDR3 sequence: CASSFGGVGANVLTF. DNA for the CDR3: TGTGCCAGCAGTTTCGGGGGGGTAGGGGCCAACGTCCTGACTTTC.

This clonotype was seen a handful of times. V is TRBV7-9 and J is TRBJ2-5; a possible D gene is TRBD1 (6 bases). Germline CDR1 reads SEHNR; CDR2 reads FQNEAQ (reference sequence). The CDR3 totals 15 residues. Between the trimmed V and J ends, which lost 4 bases and 4 bases, there was a span of 16 bases. CDR3 protein: CASSWGQDLRETQYF. CDR3 nucleotides: TGTGCCAGCAGCTGGGGGCAGGATCTCCGAGAGACCCAGTACTTC.

V usage is TRBV7-8 and J usage is TRBJ1-5; a weak D match, TRBD1 (5 bases). The V end lost 5 bases, the J end lost 2 bases, and 13 bases lay between the germline ends. This CDR3 has 15 amino acids. Germline CDR1 and CDR2: SGHVS and FQNEAQ. The CDR3 sequence is CASSPGGIGNQPQHF. Written as DNA, the CDR3 is TGTGCCAGCAGCCCCGGGGGGATCGGCAATCAGCCCCAGCATTTT.

There are many counts of this clonotype. This chain connects TRBV7-2 to TRBJ2-5; D ambiguous. Trimming stripped 4 bases from V and 3 bases from J, with 3 bases between. Germline V gene sequence: CDR1 SGHTA, CDR2 FQGNSA. This CDR3 is 11 amino acids long. The CDR3 sequence is CASSSKETQYF. CDR3 nucleotides: TGTGCCAGCAGCTCCAAAGAGACCCAGTACTTC. The variable domain in full, completed from reference TRBV7-2 and TRBJ2-5, reads GAGVSQSPSNKVTEKGKDVELRCDPISGHTALYWYRQSLGQGLEFLIYFQGNSAPDKSGLPSDRFSAERTGGSVSTLTIQRTQQEDSAVYLCASSSKETQYFGPGTRLLVL.

The V call is TRBV7-9, the J call TRBJ2-1; perhaps TRBD1 as D (6 bases). The CDR3 contains 14 residues. The germline V gene encodes CDR1 SEHNR and CDR2 FQNEAQ (reference sequence). V dropped 3 bases and J dropped 9 bases, with 15 bases sitting between them. CDR3 sequence: CASSFSQGKAEQFF. The CDR3 DNA reads as TGTGCCAGCAGCTTTTCTCAGGGGAAGGCTGAGCAGTTCTTC. Variable domain in full (rest from reference TRBV7-9 and TRBJ2-1): DTGVSQNPRHKITKRGQNVTFRCDPISEHNRLYWYRQTLGQGPEFLTYFQNEAQLEKSRLLSDRFSAERPKGSFSTLEIQRTEQGDSAMYLCASSFSQGKAEQFFGPGTRLTVL.

The CDR3 nucleotides read TGTGCCAGCAGTGAGGGGTGGGGTTCGAACACTGAAGCTTTCTTT. Translating it yields CASSEGWGSNTEAFF. V usage is TRBV6-1 and J usage is TRBJ1-1; D is undetermined. Germline V lookup: CDR1 MNHNS, CDR2 SASEGT. Trimming took 3 bases from V and 1 from J, leaving 12 bases between them. The length of the CDR3 is 15 residues.

The V gene is TRBV10-3, the J gene TRBJ2-7; 9 bases map to TRBD1. The V and J ends lost 3 bases and 4 bases, in that order; junction bases with no gene match: 10. The CDR3 has 16 amino acids. Per the germline V gene, CDR1 is ENHRY and CDR2 is SYGVKD. The CDR3 spells CAISDPRDREAYEQYF. CDR3 coding DNA: TGTGCCATCAGTGATCCCCGGGACAGGGAGGCATACGAGCAGTACTTC.

This clonotype was seen more than once but under ten times. The rearrangement uses TRBV7-2 and TRBJ1-2, with D hard to call. From germline, CDR1 is SGHTA and CDR2 FQGNSA. Trimming cost V 2 bases and J 7 bases, with 5 bases left between them. This CDR3 spans 11 amino acids. The CDR3 region has the DNA TGTGCCAGCAGCTTATCTGTTGGCTACACCTTC. Amino acid sequence: CASSLSVGYTF.

To note about this clonotype: At one end, the junction sequence differs from germline, possibly due to a read error. The gene calls are TRBV12-3 or TRBV12-4 and TRBJ1-4; TRBD1 aligns across 7 bases. The CDR3 has 12 residues. CDR3 amino acids: CASSPSGGGSVF. The CDR3 bases are TGTGCCAGCAGTCCCTCAGGGGGGGGGAGCGTTTTT.

This clonotype was picked up a small number of times. This CDR3 is CASSLREGVNTEAFF. CDR3 DNA sequence: TGTGCCAGCAGCCTCAGGGAGGGGGTGAACACTGAAGCTTTCTTT. The chain recombines TRBV12-3 or TRBV12-4 with TRBJ1-1; weak D call: TRBD1 (6 bases). The CDR3 is 15 amino acids. V lost 6 bases and J 0 bases, leaving 14 bases between the germline ends.

This clonotype was found a few times. The chain joins TRBV19 to TRBJ2-1; 13 nucleotides match TRBD2. The CDR3 consists of 15 residues. The germline gives CDR1 LNHDA, CDR2 SQIVND (reference sequence). Losses at the gene ends were 3 bases for V and 8 bases for J; bases not matched to a gene: 4. The CDR3 bases are TGTGCCAGTAGTATGGGACTAGCGGGGCAGTATGAGCAGTTCTTC. This codes for CASSMGLAGQYEQFF.

This chain connects TRBV5-1 to TRBJ2-1; D perhaps matches TRBD1 (5 bases). There are 14 residues in the CDR3. V shed 4 bases and J shed 9 bases, with 17 bases lying between them. Germline-derived CDR1 and CDR2 are SGHRS and YFSETQ. The CDR3 reads CASSPLTQGSEQFF. CDR3 coding DNA: TGCGCCAGCAGCCCACTTACCCAGGGTTCTGAGCAGTTCTTC.

This clonotype was seen more than once but under ten times. This sequence joins TRBV7-2 and TRBJ2-7; TRBD1 or TRBD2 may be the D gene (5 bases each). There are 15 residues in the CDR3. CDR1 is SGHTA and CDR2 is FQGNSA in the germline V gene. V lost 5 bases and J 7 bases, leaving 21 bases between the germline ends. CDR3 DNA sequence: TGTGCCAGCAGCCAGGGCACTAGACGGTCGGGGGAGCAGTACTTC. Encoded protein: CASSQGTRRSGEQYF.

This clonotype was recorded a few times. The V gene is TRBV12-3 or TRBV12-4, the J gene TRBJ2-7; TRBD1 agrees at 7 bases. Trimming took 7 bases from V and 1 from J; bases not matched to a gene: 4. The CDR3 sequence is 13 residues long. CDR3 nucleotides: TGTGCCAGCACACACAGGGGATCCTACGAGCAGTACTTC. This gives the protein CASTHRGSYEQYF.

The CDR3 is CAWSVWAGGTGELFF. CDR3 nucleotide sequence: TGTGCCTGGAGTGTTTGGGCAGGGGGTACCGGGGAGCTGTTTTTT. The rearrangement links TRBV30 to TRBJ2-2, with 7 nucleotides matching TRBD1. V trimming: 0 bases; J trimming: 5 bases; junction bases outside the gene matches: 6. The V gene's germline CDR1 is GTSNPN and CDR2 SVGIG (reference sequence). The CDR3 loop spans 15 amino acids.

The table lists this clonotype with a count of one. Here the CDR3 reads CASSEPGLAGDLPNEQFF. DNA for the CDR3: TGTGCCAGCAGCGAACCGGGACTAGCGGGAGATTTACCCAATGAGCAGTTCTTC. V gene TRBV6-6 combines with J gene TRBJ2-1; 14 nucleotides align to TRBD2. CDR1 is MNHNY, CDR2 SVGAGI, per germline (reference sequence). J lost 6 bases, V lost 6 bases, and 13 bases had no gene match. The CDR3 contains 18 residues.

This clonotype was detected once. The CDR3 region is CASSQSREQYF. As DNA, the CDR3 is TGTGCCAGCAGTCAGTCACGGGAGCAGTACTTC. This rearrangement joins TRBV6-2 or TRBV6-3 to TRBJ2-7; D gene unclear. V dropped 5 bases and J dropped 7 bases, with 9 bases sitting between them. The CDR3 runs to 11 residues. CDR1 and CDR2 from the germline V gene are MNHEY and SVGEGT.

The chain recombines TRBV3-1 with TRBJ2-7, with TRBD2 identical over 7 bases. V lost 1 base, J lost 3 bases, and 6 bases stayed unmatched. Germline-derived CDR1 and CDR2 are LGHDT and YNNKEL (reference sequence). The CDR3 has 15 amino acids. Here the CDR3 reads CASSQVSGKGYEQYF. The CDR3 DNA sequence: TGTGCCAGCAGCCAAGTCAGCGGGAAAGGCTACGAGCAGTACTTC.

This clonotype was observed a few times. The V and J genes are TRBV30 and TRBJ2-7, with unresolved D. The CDR3 runs to 13 residues. Trimming removed 1 base from V and 3 bases from J, with 10 bases in between. Germline V gene lookup returns CDR1 GTSNPN and CDR2 SVGIG (reference sequence). The CDR3 region has the DNA TGTGCCTGGAGTGGGCAGGCCTACTACGAGCAGTACTTC. Residues: CAWSGQAYYEQYF.